These 11 T cell receptor beta chains share one sample of origin, sequenced in a study of blood T cells in healthy people across ages. The second PCR ran about 6 to 11 cycles with a sample-barcoded 5' primer and J-beta primers. TCRdb analysed the 5' RACE reads with MiXCR anew, one entry per CDR3 protein. The profile shows roughly 800,000 distinct CDR3 sequences, about 48% of them singletons. Input material: blood. These receptors were taken from a man older than 75 in good health.

The chain has TRBV6-1 and TRBJ1-2, with 8 bases identical to TRBD1. The CDR3 runs to 15 residues. V was clipped by 2 bases and J by 5 bases; unmatched bases: 7. Germline lookup yields CDR1 MNHNS and CDR2 SASEGT. CDR3 region: CASSESPGGRYGYTF. The CDR3 nucleotides read TGTGCCAGCAGTGAAAGCCCAGGGGGCCGGTATGGCTACACCTTC.

The V and J genes are TRBV29-1 and TRBJ2-4; 8 nucleotides align to TRBD1. Per germline, CDR1 SQVTM and CDR2 ANQGSEA. This CDR3 has 16 amino acids. The trim removed 6 bases at V and 0 bases at J, leaving 10 bases unmatched. The DNA for the CDR3 is TGCAGCGTCGCAGGGGGCCTTCCAGTAGCCAAAAACATTCAGTACTTC. Translated: CSVAGGLPVAKNIQYF.

This clonotype was observed a few times. The genes are TRBV20-1 and TRBJ2-7, with 7 bases that match TRBD1. V shed 0 bases, J shed 0 bases, and the junction held 11 bases outside the gene matches. The CDR3 has 17 amino acids. CDR1 is DFQATT and CDR2 is SNEGSKA in the germline V gene (reference sequence). The CDR3 DNA reads as TGCAGTGCTAGAGATCTCTCGGGACAGACAGACTCCTACGAGCAGTACTTC. The encoded protein is CSARDLSGQTDSYEQYF.

The CDR3 DNA is TGCAGTGCCCGTTCCCCTTATAGCGGGAGGGCCCTAGATGAGCAGTTCTTC. The encoded protein is CSARSPYSGRALDEQFF. The J gene is TRBJ2-1, the V gene TRBV20-1, with 11 bases aligning to TRBD2. The CDR3 is 17 amino acids. V shed 6 bases, J shed 8 bases, and the junction held 18 bases outside the gene matches. CDR1 and CDR2 (germline): DFQATT, SNEGSKA (reference sequence).

This clonotype has a handful of counts. This sequence joins TRBV20-1 and TRBJ1-2, with D possibly being TRBD1 (6 bases). Trimming shortened V by 0 bases and J by 8 bases, and 16 bases separated the two germline ends. This CDR3 has 14 residues. Germline loops: CDR1 DFQATT, CDR2 SNEGSKA (reference sequence). The DNA of the CDR3 is TGCAGTGCTAGAGATGCGGGGGCGACTCGGGGCTACACCTTC. It codes for CSARDAGATRGYTF.

This chain links TRBV3-1 with TRBJ2-3; the D is unclear. This CDR3 is built from 13 residues. Trimming took 3 bases from V and 6 from J, leaving 10 bases between them. The germline gives CDR1 LGHDT, CDR2 YNNKEL (reference sequence). The CDR3, as DNA: TGTGCCAGCAGCCAGAGGATCCGCGATACGCAGTATTTT. The encoded protein is CASSQRIRDTQYF.

The chain is built from TRBV7-2 and TRBJ2-7; D ambiguous. The CDR3 covers 15 residues. V dropped 1 base and J dropped 6 bases, with 16 bases sitting between them. Germline CDR1 reads SGHTA; CDR2 reads FQGNSA. The CDR3 here is CASSLGPGQSSEQYF. The CDR3, as DNA: TGTGCCAGCAGCTTAGGTCCCGGGCAAAGCTCCGAGCAGTACTTC. Full variable domain (outside the CDR3, taken from reference TRBV7-2 and TRBJ2-7): GAGVSQSPSNKVTEKGKDVELRCDPISGHTALYWYRQSLGQGLEFLIYFQGNSAPDKSGLPSDRFSAERTGGSVSTLTIQRTQQEDSAVYLCASSLGPGQSSEQYFGPGTRLTVT.

This chain uses TRBV9 with TRBJ2-1; D is unclear. Germline assignment: CDR1 SGDLS and CDR2 YYNGEE. This CDR3 has 15 residues. V was clipped by 0 bases and J by 3 bases, with 10 bases between them. This CDR3 is CASSVVMGNYNEQFF. CDR3 in DNA: TGTGCCAGCAGCGTAGTGATGGGGAACTACAATGAGCAGTTCTTC.

V usage is TRBV7-2 and J usage is TRBJ2-3; D unclear. The germline gives CDR1 SGHTA, CDR2 FQGNSA. The CDR3 loop spans 12 amino acids. V was clipped by 3 bases and J by 6 bases, with 7 bases between them. CDR3 amino acids: CASSFTEDTQYF. The CDR3 coding sequence is TGTGCCAGCAGCTTCACAGAGGATACGCAGTATTTT.

This chain links TRBV5-1 with TRBJ2-5, with 7 bases identical to TRBD1. Germline CDR1 reads SGHRS; CDR2 reads YFSETQ. The CDR3 contains 14 residues. Losses at the gene ends were 4 bases for V and 3 bases for J; bases not matched to a gene: 6. CDR3 region: CASSRGQIEETQYF. The DNA for the CDR3 is TGCGCCAGCAGCCGGGGACAGATAGAAGAGACCCAGTACTTC. The full variable domain, its missing parts supplied by reference TRBV5-1 and TRBJ2-5, is KAGVTQTPRYLIKTRGQQVTLSCSPISGHRSVSWYQQTPGQGLQFLFEYFSETQRNKGNFPGRFSGRQFSNSRSEMNVSTLELGDSALYLCASSRGQIEETQYFGPGTRLLVL.

This clonotype was picked up a small number of times. CDR3 in amino acids: CASSQDLAGRDTQYF. The CDR3 coding sequence is TGTGCCAGCAGCCAAGATCTGGCGGGTCGGGATACGCAGTATTTT. The V call is TRBV3-1, the J call TRBJ2-3; D perhaps matches TRBD2 (5 bases). The CDR3 consists of 15 residues. Germline V gives CDR1 LGHDT, CDR2 YNNKEL (reference sequence). Trimming shortened V by 0 bases and J by 6 bases, and 13 bases separated the two germline ends.